Listed below are T cell receptor beta chains from one sample, sequenced in a study of T cells in Graves' hyperthyroidism and ophthalmopathy. In TCRdb, the multiplex PCR reads were re-called with MiXCR into one record per CDR3 protein. The table has approximately 590,000 distinct CDR3 sequences, 40% to 55% seen once. Material: peripheral blood or thyroid tissue (not recorded which). The receptors stem from a woman between 18 and 30 years old with Graves' hyperthyroidism. The conserved cysteine and the conserved F or W are not part of the CDR3 here. The order of the fields is V gene, J gene, clone size, CDR3 protein. A clone size is listed for some rows: how often the clone was seen (once, few, many), or a class if it is expanded.

v_gene: TRBV5-1; j_gene: TRBJ1-2; abundance: NA; CDR3aa: ASSLGFRNYGYT
v_gene: TRBV25-1; j_gene: TRBJ1-2; abundance: few; CDR3aa: ASSLNPTGTGGNGYT
v_gene: TRBV2; j_gene: TRBJ1-2; abundance: NA; CDR3aa: ASSQEARRGDGYT
v_gene: TRBV6-5; j_gene: TRBJ2-7; abundance: NA; CDR3aa: ASTAQGRYEQY
v_gene: TRBV7-9; j_gene: TRBJ2-7; abundance: few; CDR3aa: ASSASGVPYEQY
v_gene: TRBV4-1; j_gene: TRBJ2-3; abundance: NA; CDR3aa: ASSQDRTGGAETQY
v_gene: TRBV19; j_gene: TRBJ1-5; abundance: NA; CDR3aa: ASSIGRQGGQPQH
v_gene: TRBV24-1; j_gene: TRBJ1-1; abundance: NA; CDR3aa: ATSDSQGSEAF
v_gene: TRBV2; j_gene: TRBJ1-1; abundance: NA; CDR3aa: ASSRRGGIEAF
v_gene: TRBV18; j_gene: TRBJ1-2; abundance: NA; CDR3aa: ASSLGQGYANYGYT
v_gene: TRBV24-1; j_gene: TRBJ1-2; abundance: NA; CDR3aa: ATSDGRAYGYT
v_gene: TRBV19; j_gene: TRBJ1-1; abundance: once; CDR3aa: ASSITTTGRTEAF
v_gene: TRBV29-1; j_gene: TRBJ2-7; abundance: few; CDR3aa: SVEATDYSYEQY
v_gene: TRBV11-1; j_gene: TRBJ2-7; abundance: NA; CDR3aa: ASSLAIGDTYEQY
v_gene: TRBV19; j_gene: TRBJ2-7; abundance: many; CDR3aa: ASSSGPSYEQY
v_gene: TRBV7-9; j_gene: TRBJ1-3; abundance: many; CDR3aa: ASRRDRSGNTIY
v_gene: TRBV2; j_gene: TRBJ1-5; abundance: NA; CDR3aa: ASSDVWGQDQPQH
v_gene: TRBV7-8; j_gene: TRBJ2-7; abundance: few; CDR3aa: ASSLGPRTGGSYEQY
v_gene: TRBV15; j_gene: TRBJ1-5; abundance: many; CDR3aa: ATSVTGVMSQPQH
v_gene: TRBV29-1; j_gene: TRBJ1-5; abundance: NA; CDR3aa: SAGTASNQPQQ
v_gene: TRBV15; j_gene: TRBJ1-2; abundance: NA; CDR3aa: ATSRGDRYT
v_gene: TRBV19; j_gene: TRBJ1-2; abundance: NA; CDR3aa: ASSIQGATGGYT
v_gene: TRBV25-1; j_gene: TRBJ2-3; abundance: few; CDR3aa: ASSEHGRRAHTQY
v_gene: TRBV7-2; j_gene: TRBJ1-5; abundance: many; CDR3aa: ASSLGGSRDQPQH
v_gene: TRBV7-2; j_gene: TRBJ2-7; abundance: few; CDR3aa: ASSGPGLVLGEQY
v_gene: TRBV25-1; j_gene: TRBJ2-6; abundance: NA; CDR3aa: ASRSVSGNSGANVLT
v_gene: TRBV7-9; j_gene: TRBJ1-4; abundance: many; CDR3aa: ASSSTGGKLF
v_gene: TRBV9; j_gene: TRBJ1-6; abundance: NA; CDR3aa: ASSVDPGQGHSPLH
v_gene: TRBV6-4; j_gene: TRBJ2-7; abundance: few; CDR3aa: ASSGLSGSEQY
v_gene: TRBV2; j_gene: TRBJ2-7; abundance: once; CDR3aa: ASRIQGDSYEQY
v_gene: TRBV7-9; j_gene: TRBJ2-5; abundance: NA; CDR3aa: ASSQDQRETQC
v_gene: TRBV24-1; j_gene: TRBJ2-5; abundance: many; CDR3aa: ATGQGETQY
v_gene: TRBV29-1; j_gene: TRBJ2-6; abundance: few; CDR3aa: SSGTGGTGANVLT
v_gene: TRBV19; j_gene: TRBJ2-7; abundance: NA; CDR3aa: ASSPTETGVDYEQY
v_gene: TRBV2; j_gene: TRBJ1-2; abundance: NA; CDR3aa: AGSQDRGYGYT
v_gene: TRBV29-1; j_gene: TRBJ1-2; abundance: many; CDR3aa: SVHTGLYYGYT
v_gene: TRBV7-9; j_gene: TRBJ1-1; abundance: few; CDR3aa: ASSPENRGPEAF
v_gene: TRBV24-1; j_gene: TRBJ2-5; abundance: few; CDR3aa: ATGNSGLAGETQY
v_gene: TRBV2; j_gene: TRBJ1-5; abundance: NA; CDR3aa: ASSPRASAEDQPQH
v_gene: TRBV2; j_gene: TRBJ1-6; abundance: few; CDR3aa: ASSTPGVGSPLH
v_gene: TRBV7-8; j_gene: TRBJ2-7; abundance: NA; CDR3aa: ASSSIPLREQY